The 3 T cell receptor beta chains listed next were all sequenced from one sample in a study of blood T cell repertoires in COVID-19. Sequenced by immunoSEQ multiplex PCR; TCRdb stores in-frame clones only, minus some. The table records some 70,000 clones, 75% to 90% of them present only once. Sequencing input: peripheral blood. These receptors were taken from a woman over 75 with active COVID-19.

This clone occurred once. As DNA, the CDR3 is TGTGCCAGCAGCTTCGGGACTAGCGGGAGGGTTTCCTACGAGCAGTACTTC. It translates to CASSFGTSGRVSYEQYF. This chain uses TRBV4-2 with TRBJ2-7; 16 bases are shared with TRBD2. There are 17 residues in the CDR3. Trimming at V came to 5 bases and at J to 1 base, leaving 5 bases not matched to a gene. CDR1 and CDR2 (germline): LGHNA, YNFKEQ.

The chain carries TRBV15 and TRBJ2-7; D not certain. Germline V CDR1 and CDR2: LNHNV, YYDKDF (reference sequence). This CDR3 has 15 amino acids. Trimming left V 3 bases short and J 4 bases short, with 16 bases between. CDR3 nucleotide sequence: TGTGCCACCAGCAGCCTCCTAGGCCCCATTTACGAGCAGTACTTC. It specifies CATSSLLGPIYEQYF.

The rearrangement uses TRBV18 and TRBJ1-1; D not resolved. Germline V gene data show CDR1 as KGHSH and CDR2 as LQKENI. The length of the CDR3 is 15 residues. V lost 2 bases and J lost 0, with 10 bases in between. CDR3 sequence reads: CASSPGGGLNTEAFF. As DNA, the CDR3 is TGTGCCAGCTCACCAGGAGGAGGCCTGAACACTGAAGCTTTCTTT.